This T cell receptor (beta chain) was sequenced for a study of T cells after yellow fever vaccination. For the study at large: Preparing low-cell-number fractions relied on SMART-Seq v4 Ultra Low Input.

Between the trimmed V and J ends, which lost 9 bases and 1 base, there was a span of 12 bases. Germline V gene data show CDR1 as LNHDA and CDR2 as SQIVND (reference sequence). The length of the CDR3 is 13 residues. One entry per CDR3 protein results from TCRdb running MiXCR on the 5' RACE reads. Of around 250,000 distinct CDR3 sequences listed, roughly 4.8% were seen once; the top ten hold approximately 3.5%. Overall study results and limits: Researchers cautioned that FACS-sorted repertoires could harbor abundant clonotypes contaminating from the bulk population. Few clonotypes appeared in both CD4 and CD8 compartments. The booster saw the reappearance of most primary-vaccination clones (more than 95% CD4, 88% CD8).

This clonotype came up many times. The antigen remains unidentified. The V and J genes are TRBV19 and TRBJ1-1; D remains ambiguous. This specimen was CD4+ T cells sorted from PBMCs, taken on the day of the yellow fever booster vaccination. The source of this sequence is a man in his late teens or twenties who received the YFV17D yellow fever vaccine. The CDR3 reads CASRIMGNTEAFF. CDR3 coding DNA: TGTGCCAGCCGTATAATGGGGAACACTGAAGCTTTCTTT.